The sequence of this TCR beta chain was determined in a study of cytomegalovirus exposure and HLA in healthy donors. General observations from the study: The availability of immune exposure information extended only to CMV serostatus. In a later analysis, TCR beta V- and J-gene trimming showed a link to a missense DCLRE1C variant.

V dropped 2 bases and J dropped 3 bases, with 14 bases sitting between them. This CDR3 has 15 amino acids. Looked up from germline, CDR1 is SGHDT and CDR2 is YYEEEE. In regard to this clone: Its antigen is currently unknown.

60 Vbeta and 13 Jbeta primers were used in PCR. Assay: immunoSEQ multiplex PCR; the TCRdb copy retains only in-frame clones and omits some. The table shows fewer than 200,000 clones, with around 76% occurring only once. The rearrangement uses TRBV5-6 and TRBJ1-1; D gene unclear. This TCR derives from a man between 40 and 49 years old in good health and CMV-seropositive. Sequencing input: PBMCs. The CDR3 nucleotides are TGTGCCAGCAGCTTCTTCCGGGGTCGGGACACTGAAGCTTTCTTT. Protein product: CASSFFRGRDTEAFF.